The 9 T cell receptor beta chains below come from one sample, sequenced in a study of T cell changes during pregnancy in multiple sclerosis. The assay was immunoSEQ multiplex PCR, and TCRdb's table has in-frame clones only and misses some. The sample contains about 40,000 clones, around 94% of which appear only once. The sample in question was peripheral blood, obtained in the third trimester of pregnancy. The receptors stem from a female donor with multiple sclerosis, enrolled in a pregnancy study.

J is TRBJ2-7 and V is TRBV6-6, with D unresolved. CDR3 length equals 12 residues. CDR1 and CDR2 (germline): MNHNY, SVGAGI (reference sequence). V lost 5 bases and J lost 4, with 9 bases in between. CDR3 loop: CASSPTVYEQYF. DNA of the CDR3: TGTGCCAGCAGTCCCACAGTTTACGAGCAGTACTTC.

The V call is TRBV6-1, the J call TRBJ2-2, with 10 bases identical to TRBD2. The germline CDR1 and CDR2 sequences are MNHNS and SASEGT. The V segment lost 6 bases and the J segment 2 bases; nucleotides outside the gene matches: 3. The CDR3 runs 15 residues. The CDR3 nucleotides read TGTGCCAGCAGCCTAGCGGGAGTAAACACCGGGGAGCTGTTTTTT. Its translation is CASSLAGVNTGELFF.

V usage is TRBV7-6 and J usage is TRBJ2-1; 9 nucleotides align to TRBD2. Germline trimming cut 3 bases from V and 7 bases from J; bases unmatched to any gene: 13. Germline loops: CDR1 SGHVS, CDR2 FNYEAQ. This CDR3 is 17 amino acids long. In nucleotides, the CDR3 is TGTGCCAGCAGCTTCGGGCGTCGGCGGGAGGGCCGTAATGAGCAGTTCTTC. Translation: CASSFGRRREGRNEQFF.

V is TRBV5-1 and J is TRBJ2-3, with 7 positions matching TRBD1. CDR1 is SGHRS, CDR2 YFSETQ, per germline. The CDR3 covers 15 residues. Germline trimming cut 4 bases from V and 4 bases from J; bases unmatched to any gene: 9. The CDR3 region has the DNA TGCGCCAGCAGCCTATCGGGGACAGTCGCAGATACGCAGTATTTT. This gives the protein CASSLSGTVADTQYF.

The chain is built from TRBV7-3 and TRBJ2-7; 8 bases line up with TRBD1. The germline gives CDR1 SGHTA, CDR2 FQGTGA. The trim removed 5 bases at V and 6 bases at J, leaving 9 bases unmatched. This CDR3 comprises 14 residues. The CDR3 nucleotides read TGTGCCAGCAGCGAGGGACAGGCGGGCTCCGAGCAGTACTTC. This translates into CASSEGQAGSEQYF.

The chain is built from TRBV11-3 and TRBJ2-2; 8 bases fit TRBD1. Germline V gives CDR1 SGHNT, CDR2 YENEEA. The CDR3 runs to 16 residues. V dropped 4 bases and J dropped 6; count of bases not matched to a gene: 10. CDR3 in amino acids: CASSSRQGKRAGELFF. CDR3 nucleotides: TGTGCCAGCAGCTCCCGACAGGGGAAAAGGGCCGGGGAGCTGTTTTTT.

This rearrangement joins TRBV27 to TRBJ1-2, with a possible D match to TRBD1 (5 bases). Germline assignment: CDR1 MNHEY and CDR2 SMNVEV (reference sequence). V shed 6 bases and J shed 5 bases, with 13 bases lying between them. The CDR3 is made up of 13 amino acids. The CDR3: CASRSGGLYGYTF. Here the CDR3 DNA reads TGTGCCAGCAGATCCGGGGGGTTATATGGCTACACCTTC.

V usage is TRBV6-5 and J usage is TRBJ2-1, with 9 bases identical to TRBD2. V lost 6 bases and J lost 6; bases outside the gene matches: 3. The germline V gene has CDR1 MNHEY and CDR2 SVGAGI. This CDR3 has 13 amino acids. The CDR3 region is CASRSSGINEQFF. Written as DNA, the CDR3 is TGTGCCAGCAGGTCTAGCGGGATCAATGAGCAGTTCTTC.

V gene TRBV6-6 combines with J gene TRBJ2-7; possibly TRBD2 for D (6 bases). In germline, CDR1 is MNHNY, CDR2 SVGAGI (reference sequence). The CDR3 spans 13 residues. V lost 10 bases and J 0 bases, leaving 13 bases between the germline ends. The CDR3 DNA reads as TGTGCCACCAGATGGCGGGACTCCTACGAGCAGTACTTC. It encodes CATRWRDSYEQYF.